A selection of T cell receptor beta chains follows, all from one sample in a study of identical twins. One entry per CDR3 protein results from TCRdb running MiXCR on the 5' RACE reads. There are 1.5 million to 2 million distinct CDR3 sequences in the sample; about 30% occur only once, and approximately 0.29% lies in the top ten. Sequenced input: cord blood. The receptors were gathered from a newborn girl in good health. Each CDR3 is given with its conserved first and last residue. The D gene is left open where the match is weak. Clone size is shown for a subset of rows, as once, few, many or a class of expanded clone.

>TRBV12-3/TRBV12-4|TRBJ1-5|few|TRBD1
TGTGCCAGCAGTCCTAGACAGGGGAAATCAAATCAGCCCCAGCATTTT
CASSPRQGKSNQPQHF
>TRBV7-8|TRBJ2-1|few|NA
TGTGCCAGCAGCTTCCCGACTACCAAACCCACCTACAATGAGCAGTTCTTC
CASSFPTTKPTYNEQFF
>TRBV4-1|TRBJ2-5|few|NA
TGCGCCAGCAGCCAAGGCAGAGTTGTCCAAGAGACCCAGTACTTC
CASSQGRVVQETQYF
>TRBV10-3|TRBJ2-7|once|NA
TGTGCCATCAGTGGGTCAAGGTACGAGCAGTACTTC
CAISGSRYEQYF
>TRBV20-1|TRBJ1-2|NA|TRBD1
TGCAGTGCTAGTGAAACAGGGGTAAAAGGCTATGGCTACACCTTC
CSASETGVKGYGYTF
>TRBV20-1|TRBJ2-1|NA|NA
TGCAGTGTTCCCTATGGGATGGCCCTTTCTCAAGAGACCCAGTTCTTC
CSVPYGMALSQETQFF
>TRBV6-5|TRBJ2-4|many|TRBD2
TGTGCCAGCAGTTCCCCCGGGACTAGCGGGATCCTAGCCAAAAACATTCAGTACTTC
CASSSPGTSGILAKNIQYF
>TRBV6-2/TRBV6-3|TRBJ2-5|NA|TRBD2
TGTGCCAGCACTGGGACTAGCGGTTTCTACAATGAGCAGTACTTC
CASTGTSGFYNEQYF
>TRBV6-5|TRBJ2-1|many|TRBD2
TGTGCCAGCAGGAGAAGCCTAGCGGGAGCCGGTGAGCAGTTCTTC
CASRRSLAGAGEQFF
>TRBV12-3/TRBV12-4|TRBJ2-2|few|NA
TGTGCCAGCCAGGGTGACACCGGGGAGCTGTTTTTT
CASQGDTGELFF